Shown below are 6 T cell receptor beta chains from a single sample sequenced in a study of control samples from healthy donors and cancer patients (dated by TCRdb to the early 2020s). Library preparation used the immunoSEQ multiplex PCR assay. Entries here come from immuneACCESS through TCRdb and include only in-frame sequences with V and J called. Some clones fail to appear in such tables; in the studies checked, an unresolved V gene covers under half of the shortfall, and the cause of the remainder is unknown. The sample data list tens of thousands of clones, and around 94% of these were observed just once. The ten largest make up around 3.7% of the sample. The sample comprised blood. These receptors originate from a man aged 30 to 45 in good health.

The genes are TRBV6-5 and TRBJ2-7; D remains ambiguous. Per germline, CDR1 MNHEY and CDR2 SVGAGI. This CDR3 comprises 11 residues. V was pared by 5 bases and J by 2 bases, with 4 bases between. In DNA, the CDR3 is TGTGCCAGCAGTACCCCCTACGAGCAGTACTTC. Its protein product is CASSTPYEQYF.

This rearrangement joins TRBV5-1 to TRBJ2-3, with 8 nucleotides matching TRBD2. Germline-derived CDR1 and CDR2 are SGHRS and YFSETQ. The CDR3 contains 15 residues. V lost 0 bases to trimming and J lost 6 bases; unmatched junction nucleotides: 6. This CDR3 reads CASSLAGGIQDTQYF. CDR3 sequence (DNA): TGCGCCAGCAGCTTGGCGGGGGGGATTCAGGATACGCAGTATTTT.

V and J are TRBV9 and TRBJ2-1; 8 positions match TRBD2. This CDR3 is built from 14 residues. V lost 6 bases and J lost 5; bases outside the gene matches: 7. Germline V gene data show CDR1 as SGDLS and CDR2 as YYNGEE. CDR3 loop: CASKAGGRDNEQFF. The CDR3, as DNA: TGTGCCAGCAAGGCGGGGGGTAGGGACAATGAGCAGTTCTTC.

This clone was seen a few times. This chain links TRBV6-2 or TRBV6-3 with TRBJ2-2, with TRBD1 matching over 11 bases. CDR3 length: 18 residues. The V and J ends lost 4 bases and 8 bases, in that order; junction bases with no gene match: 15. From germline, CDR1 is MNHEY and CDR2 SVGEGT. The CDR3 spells CASSFYLWTGGAPGELFF. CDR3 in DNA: TGTGCCAGCAGTTTCTACTTATGGACAGGGGGCGCACCGGGGGAGCTGTTTTTT.

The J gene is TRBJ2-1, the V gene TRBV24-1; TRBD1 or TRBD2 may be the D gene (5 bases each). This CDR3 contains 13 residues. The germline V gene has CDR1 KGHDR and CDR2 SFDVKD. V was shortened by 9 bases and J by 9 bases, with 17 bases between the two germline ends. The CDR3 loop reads CATGGPRGGEQFF. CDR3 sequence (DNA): TGTGCCACCGGGGGTCCTAGGGGCGGTGAGCAGTTCTTC.

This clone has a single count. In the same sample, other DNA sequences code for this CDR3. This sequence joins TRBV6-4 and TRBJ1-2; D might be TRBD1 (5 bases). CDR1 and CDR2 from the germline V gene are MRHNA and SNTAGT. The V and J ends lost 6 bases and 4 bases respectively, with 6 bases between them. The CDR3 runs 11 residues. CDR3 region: CASRGPYGYTF. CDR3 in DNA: TGTGCCAGCAGGGGACCCTATGGCTACACCTTC.